This entry describes one T cell receptor beta chain. Its matching antigen is unknown. After removal of 7 bases from V and 8 bases from J, the junction contained 14 bases not matched to a gene. The CDR3 contains 14 residues. From germline, CDR1 is SGDLS and CDR2 YYNGEE. The data were obtained in a study of cytomegalovirus exposure and HLA in healthy donors. Overall study context: An earlier analysis identified 117 million unique TCR beta sequences in about 170 million T cells. A preliminary data release comprised roughly 85 million unique TCRs obtained from HLA-typed donors.

PCR used 60 Vbeta primers and 13 Jbeta primers. TCRdb's copy holds only in-frame clones and misses some; the assay was immunoSEQ multiplex PCR. Counted here are approximately 150,000 clones, around two thirds occurring once; the ten biggest clones make up 8.5% to 12%. The study's findings and limits: For most TCR beta V segments, an earlier analysis put the productive rate at about 87% or about 30% of the time.

The chain couples TRBV9 to TRBJ2-7; 8 nucleotides match TRBD1. The sequence derives from a man aged 25-45 years in good health and CMV-seropositive. The sequencing input was PBMCs. CDR3 sequence (DNA): TGTGCCAGCTCCTCAGGGGGCGGTAAGTACAAGCAGTACTTC. This encodes CASSSGGGKYKQYF. Filled out from reference TRBV9 and TRBJ2-7, the complete variable domain reads DSGVTQTPKHLITATGQRVTLRCSPRSGDLSVYWYQQSLDQGLQFLIQYYNGEERAKGNILERFSAQQFPDLHSELNLSSLELGDSALYFCASSSGGGKYKQYFGPGTRLTVT.